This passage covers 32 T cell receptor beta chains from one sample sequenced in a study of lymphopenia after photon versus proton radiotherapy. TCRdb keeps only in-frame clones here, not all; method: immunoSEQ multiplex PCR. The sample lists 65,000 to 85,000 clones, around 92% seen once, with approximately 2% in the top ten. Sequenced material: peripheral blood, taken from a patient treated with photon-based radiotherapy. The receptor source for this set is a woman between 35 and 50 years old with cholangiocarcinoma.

The CDR3 protein is CASGSPLHF. CDR3 DNA: TGTGCCAGCGGCTCCCCCCTCCACTTT. This chain joins TRBV9 and TRBJ1-6; D is unclear. CDR3 length: 9 residues. Germline CDR1 reads SGDLS; CDR2 reads YYNGEE. V lost 7 bases to trimming and J lost 13 bases, with 6 bases between them.

The CDR3, as DNA: TGTGCCAGCAGCGTAGGTCGGGCCTACAATGAGCAGTTCTTC. Encoded protein: CASSVGRAYNEQFF. V usage is TRBV9 and J usage is TRBJ2-1; D gene unclear. The CDR3 has 14 amino acids. CDR1 SGDLS and CDR2 YYNGEE come from the germline V gene. Trimming stripped 0 bases from V and 2 bases from J, with 6 bases between.

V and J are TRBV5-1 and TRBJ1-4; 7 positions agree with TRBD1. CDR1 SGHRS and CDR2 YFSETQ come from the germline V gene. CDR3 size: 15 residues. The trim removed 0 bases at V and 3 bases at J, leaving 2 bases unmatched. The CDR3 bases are TGCGCCAGCAGCTTGGGGACAGGCGCTAATGAAAAACTGTTTTTT. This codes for CASSLGTGANEKLFF.

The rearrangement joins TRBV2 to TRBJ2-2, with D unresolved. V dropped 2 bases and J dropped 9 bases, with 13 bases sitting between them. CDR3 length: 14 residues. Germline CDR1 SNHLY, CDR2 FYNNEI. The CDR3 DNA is TGTGCCAGCAGTGAATGGGCCATCCATCGGGAGCTGTTTTTT. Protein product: CASSEWAIHRELFF.

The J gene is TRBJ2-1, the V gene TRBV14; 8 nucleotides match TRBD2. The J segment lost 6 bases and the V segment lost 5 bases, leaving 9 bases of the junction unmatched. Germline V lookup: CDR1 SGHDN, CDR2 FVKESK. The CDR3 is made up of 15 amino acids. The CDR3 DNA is TGTGCCAGCAGCATCCGTACTAGCGGACTCAATGAGCAGTTCTTC. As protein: CASSIRTSGLNEQFF.

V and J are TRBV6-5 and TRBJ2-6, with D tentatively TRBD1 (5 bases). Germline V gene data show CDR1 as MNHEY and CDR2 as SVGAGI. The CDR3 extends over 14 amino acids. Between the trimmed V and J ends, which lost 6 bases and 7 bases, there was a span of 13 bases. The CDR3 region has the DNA TGTGCCAGCAGATTACCGGACATAGCCAACGTCCTGACTTTC. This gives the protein CASRLPDIANVLTF.

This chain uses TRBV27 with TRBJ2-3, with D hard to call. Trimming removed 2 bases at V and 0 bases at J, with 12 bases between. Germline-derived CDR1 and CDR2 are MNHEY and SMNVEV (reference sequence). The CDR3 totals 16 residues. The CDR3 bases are TGTGCCAGCAGTTTAACCCCTGTGGCTAGCACAGATACGCAGTATTTT. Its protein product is CASSLTPVASTDTQYF.

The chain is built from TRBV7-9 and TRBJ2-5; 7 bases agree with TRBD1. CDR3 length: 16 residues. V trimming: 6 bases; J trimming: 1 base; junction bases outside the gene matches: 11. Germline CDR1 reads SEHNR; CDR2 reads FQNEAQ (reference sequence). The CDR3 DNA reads TGTGCCAGCAGTCTAGACAGGGCTCCTATCCAAGAGACCCAGTACTTC. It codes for CASSLDRAPIQETQYF.

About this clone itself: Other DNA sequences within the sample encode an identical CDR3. The CDR3 loop is CSASEAFF. The CDR3 DNA is TGCAGTGCTAGTGAAGCTTTCTTT. The gene calls are TRBV20-1 and TRBJ1-1, with D hard to call. This CDR3 region has 8 residues. Trimming removed 3 bases from V and 7 bases from J, with 0 bases in between. Per the germline V gene, CDR1 is DFQATT and CDR2 is SNEGSKA (reference sequence).

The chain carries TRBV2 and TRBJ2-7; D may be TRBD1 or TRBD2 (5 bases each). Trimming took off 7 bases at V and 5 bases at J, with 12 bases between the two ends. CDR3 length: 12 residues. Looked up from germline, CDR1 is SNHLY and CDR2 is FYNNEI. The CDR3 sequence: CASIRVGHEQYF. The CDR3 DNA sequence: TGTGCCAGCATAAGGGTGGGACACGAGCAGTACTTC.

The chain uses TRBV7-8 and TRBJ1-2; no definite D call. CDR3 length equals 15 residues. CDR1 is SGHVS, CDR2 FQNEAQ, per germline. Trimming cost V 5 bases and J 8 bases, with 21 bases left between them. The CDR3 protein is CASSHHGLRQAGYTF. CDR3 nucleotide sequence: TGTGCCAGCAGCCACCACGGGTTAAGGCAAGCGGGCTACACCTTC. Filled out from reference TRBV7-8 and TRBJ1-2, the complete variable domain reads GAGVSQSPRYKVAKRGQDVALRCDPISGHVSLFWYQQALGQGPEFLTYFQNEAQLDKSGLPSDRFFAERPEGSVSTLKIQRTQQEDSAVYLCASSHHGLRQAGYTFGSGTRLTVV.

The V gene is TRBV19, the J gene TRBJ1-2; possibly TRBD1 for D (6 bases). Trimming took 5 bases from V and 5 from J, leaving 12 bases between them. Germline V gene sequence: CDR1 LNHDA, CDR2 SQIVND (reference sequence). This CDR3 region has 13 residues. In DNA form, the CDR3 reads TGTGCCAGTAGTGTTCAGACAGGTTATGGCTACACCTTC. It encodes CASSVQTGYGYTF.

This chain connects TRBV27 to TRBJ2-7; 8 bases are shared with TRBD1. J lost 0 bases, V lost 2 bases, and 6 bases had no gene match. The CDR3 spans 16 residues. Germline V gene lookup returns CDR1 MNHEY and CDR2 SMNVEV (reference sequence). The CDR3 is CASSLRGQASSYEQYF. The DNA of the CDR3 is TGTGCCAGCAGTTTAAGGGGACAGGCAAGCTCCTACGAGCAGTACTTC.

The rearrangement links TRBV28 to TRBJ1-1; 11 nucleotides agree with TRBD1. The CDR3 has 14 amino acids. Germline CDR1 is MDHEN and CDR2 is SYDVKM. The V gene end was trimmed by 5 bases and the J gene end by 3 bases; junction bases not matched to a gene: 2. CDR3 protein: CASSGQGAYTEAFF. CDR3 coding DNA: TGTGCCAGCAGTGGACAGGGGGCGTACACTGAAGCTTTCTTT.

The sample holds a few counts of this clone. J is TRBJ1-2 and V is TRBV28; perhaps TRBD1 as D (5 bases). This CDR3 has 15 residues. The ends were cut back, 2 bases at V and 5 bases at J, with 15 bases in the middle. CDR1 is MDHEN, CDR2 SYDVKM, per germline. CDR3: CASSLAGTRTYGYTF. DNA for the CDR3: TGTGCCAGCAGTTTAGCAGGGACCAGAACGTATGGCTACACCTTC.

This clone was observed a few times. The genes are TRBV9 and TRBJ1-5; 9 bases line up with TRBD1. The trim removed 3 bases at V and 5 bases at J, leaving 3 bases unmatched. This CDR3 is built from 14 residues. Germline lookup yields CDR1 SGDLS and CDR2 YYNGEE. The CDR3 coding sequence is TGTGCCAGCAGCGAGGGACAGGGCTATCAGCCCCAGCATTTT. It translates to CASSEGQGYQPQHF. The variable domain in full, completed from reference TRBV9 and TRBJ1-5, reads DSGVTQTPKHLITATGQRVTLRCSPRSGDLSVYWYQQSLDQGLQFLIQYYNGEERAKGNILERFSAQQFPDLHSELNLSSLELGDSALYFCASSEGQGYQPQHFGDGTRLSIL.

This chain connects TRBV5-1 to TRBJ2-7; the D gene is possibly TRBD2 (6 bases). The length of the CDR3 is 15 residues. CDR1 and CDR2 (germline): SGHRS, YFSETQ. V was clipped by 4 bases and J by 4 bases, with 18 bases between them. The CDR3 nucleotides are TGCGCCAGCAGCCTGGTGGGGGGTGGTAGATACGAGCAGTACTTC. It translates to CASSLVGGGRYEQYF. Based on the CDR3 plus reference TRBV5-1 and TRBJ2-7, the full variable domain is KAGVTQTPRYLIKTRGQQVTLSCSPISGHRSVSWYQQTPGQGLQFLFEYFSETQRNKGNFPGRFSGRQFSNSRSEMNVSTLELGDSALYLCASSLVGGGRYEQYFGPGTRLTVT.

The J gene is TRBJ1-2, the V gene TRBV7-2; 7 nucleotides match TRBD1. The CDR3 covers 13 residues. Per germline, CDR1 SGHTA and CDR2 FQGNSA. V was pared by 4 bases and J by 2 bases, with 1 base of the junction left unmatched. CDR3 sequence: CASSSGQNYGYTF. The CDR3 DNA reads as TGTGCCAGCAGCTCGGGACAGAACTATGGCTACACCTTC.

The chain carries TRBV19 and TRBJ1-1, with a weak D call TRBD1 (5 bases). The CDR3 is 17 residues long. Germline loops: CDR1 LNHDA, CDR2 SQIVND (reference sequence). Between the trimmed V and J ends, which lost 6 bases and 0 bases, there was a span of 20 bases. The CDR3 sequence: CASSSGGFGGLNTEAFF. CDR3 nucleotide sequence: TGTGCCAGTAGCTCCGGTGGCTTCGGGGGACTGAACACTGAAGCTTTCTTT.

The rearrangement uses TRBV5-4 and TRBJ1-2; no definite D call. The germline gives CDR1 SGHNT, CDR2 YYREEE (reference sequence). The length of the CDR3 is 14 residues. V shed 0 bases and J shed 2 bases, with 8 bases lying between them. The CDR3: CASSLVGQNYGYTF. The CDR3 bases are TGTGCCAGCAGCTTGGTCGGTCAGAACTATGGCTACACCTTC.

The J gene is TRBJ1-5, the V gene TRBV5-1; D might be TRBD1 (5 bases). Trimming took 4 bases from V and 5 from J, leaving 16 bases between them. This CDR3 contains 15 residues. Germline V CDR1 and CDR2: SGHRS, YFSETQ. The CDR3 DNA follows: TGCGCCAGCAGCCCAGGGCCCGGCGGAGATCAGCCCCAGCATTTT. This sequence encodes CASSPGPGGDQPQHF.

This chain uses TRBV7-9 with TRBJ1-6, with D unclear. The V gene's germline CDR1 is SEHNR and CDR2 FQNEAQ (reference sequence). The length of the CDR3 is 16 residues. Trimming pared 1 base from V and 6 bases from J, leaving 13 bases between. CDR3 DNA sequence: TGTGCCAGCAGCTTAGGGACGGCGGCCGGTAATTCACCCCTCCACTTT. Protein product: CASSLGTAAGNSPLHF.

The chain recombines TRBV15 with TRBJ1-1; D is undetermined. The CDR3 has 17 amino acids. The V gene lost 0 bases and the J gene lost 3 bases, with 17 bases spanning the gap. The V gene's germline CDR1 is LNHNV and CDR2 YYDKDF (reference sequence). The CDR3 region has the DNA TGTGCCACCAGCAGAGATAGAAGGACCCCCTTTTACACTGAAGCTTTCTTT. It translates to CATSRDRRTPFYTEAFF.

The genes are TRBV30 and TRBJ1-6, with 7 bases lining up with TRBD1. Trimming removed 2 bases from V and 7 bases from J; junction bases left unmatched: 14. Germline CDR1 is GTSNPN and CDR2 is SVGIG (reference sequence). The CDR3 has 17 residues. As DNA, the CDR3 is TGTGCCTGGAGTTCGCGACAGGGTGGAACGTTCAATTCACCCCTCCACTTT. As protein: CAWSSRQGGTFNSPLHF.

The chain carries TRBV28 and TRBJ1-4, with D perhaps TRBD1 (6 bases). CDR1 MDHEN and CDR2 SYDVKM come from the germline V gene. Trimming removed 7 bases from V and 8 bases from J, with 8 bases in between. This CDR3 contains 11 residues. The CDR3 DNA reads TGTGCCAGCAAGAGGGGGGAAAAACTGTTTTTT. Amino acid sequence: CASKRGEKLFF.

In nucleotides, the CDR3 is TGTGCCAGTAGTATAAAAGCTTTGCAGTATAGCAATCAGCCCCAGCATTTT. Translation gives CASSIKALQYSNQPQHF. The rearrangement uses TRBV19 and TRBJ1-5; D is ambiguous. CDR3 length: 17 amino acids. From germline, CDR1 is LNHDA and CDR2 SQIVND (reference sequence). The germline V and J ends were trimmed by 2 bases and 0 bases, with 14 bases remaining between them. The complete variable domain, with remaining parts taken from reference TRBV19 and TRBJ1-5, reads DGGITQSPKYLFRKEGQNVTLSCEQNLNHDAMYWYRQDPGQGLRLIYYSQIVNDFQKGDIAEGYSVSREKKESFPLTVTSAQKNPTAFYLCASSIKALQYSNQPQHFGDGTRLSIL.

The CDR3 region has the DNA TGTGCCATCAGTGTAGCGCGAGAGCAGTTCTTC. Residues: CAISVAREQFF. The chain employs TRBV10-3 and TRBJ2-1; D perhaps matches TRBD2 (5 bases). The germline CDR1 and CDR2 sequences are ENHRY and SYGVKD. The CDR3 has 11 residues. The V end was cut by 4 bases, the J end by 10 bases, with 8 bases between.

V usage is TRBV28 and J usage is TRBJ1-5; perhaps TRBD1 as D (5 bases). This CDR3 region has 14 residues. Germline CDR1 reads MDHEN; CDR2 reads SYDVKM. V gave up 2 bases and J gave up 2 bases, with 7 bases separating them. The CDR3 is CASSLTTGNQPQHF. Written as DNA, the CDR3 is TGTGCCAGCAGTTTAACGACAGGCAATCAGCCCCAGCATTTT.

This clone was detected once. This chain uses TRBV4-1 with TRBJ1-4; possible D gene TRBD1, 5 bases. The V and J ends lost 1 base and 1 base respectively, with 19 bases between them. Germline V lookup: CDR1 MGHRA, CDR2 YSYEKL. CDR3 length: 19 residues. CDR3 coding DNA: TGCGCCAGCAGCCAAGTATTCAGGGTTAGGTTGGTAACTAATGAAAAACTGTTTTTT. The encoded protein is CASSQVFRVRLVTNEKLFF.

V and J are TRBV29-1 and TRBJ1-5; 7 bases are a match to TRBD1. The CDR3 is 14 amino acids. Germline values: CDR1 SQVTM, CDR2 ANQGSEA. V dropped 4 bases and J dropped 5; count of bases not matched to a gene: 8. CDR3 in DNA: TGCAGCGTTGGCCCACAGGGGACCGATCAGCCCCAGCATTTT. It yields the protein CSVGPQGTDQPQHF.

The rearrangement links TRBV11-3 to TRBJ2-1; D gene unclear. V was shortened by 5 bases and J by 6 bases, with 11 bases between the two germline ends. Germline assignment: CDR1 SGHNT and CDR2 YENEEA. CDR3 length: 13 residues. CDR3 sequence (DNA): TGTGCCAGCAGCCTCTTATCGTCCAATGAGCAGTTCTTC. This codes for CASSLLSSNEQFF.

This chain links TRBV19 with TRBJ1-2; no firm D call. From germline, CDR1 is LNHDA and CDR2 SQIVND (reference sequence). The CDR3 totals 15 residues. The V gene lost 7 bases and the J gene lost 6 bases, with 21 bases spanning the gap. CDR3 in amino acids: CASMEGGSRAHGYTF. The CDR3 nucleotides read TGTGCCAGTATGGAGGGAGGAAGTAGGGCCCATGGCTACACCTTC.